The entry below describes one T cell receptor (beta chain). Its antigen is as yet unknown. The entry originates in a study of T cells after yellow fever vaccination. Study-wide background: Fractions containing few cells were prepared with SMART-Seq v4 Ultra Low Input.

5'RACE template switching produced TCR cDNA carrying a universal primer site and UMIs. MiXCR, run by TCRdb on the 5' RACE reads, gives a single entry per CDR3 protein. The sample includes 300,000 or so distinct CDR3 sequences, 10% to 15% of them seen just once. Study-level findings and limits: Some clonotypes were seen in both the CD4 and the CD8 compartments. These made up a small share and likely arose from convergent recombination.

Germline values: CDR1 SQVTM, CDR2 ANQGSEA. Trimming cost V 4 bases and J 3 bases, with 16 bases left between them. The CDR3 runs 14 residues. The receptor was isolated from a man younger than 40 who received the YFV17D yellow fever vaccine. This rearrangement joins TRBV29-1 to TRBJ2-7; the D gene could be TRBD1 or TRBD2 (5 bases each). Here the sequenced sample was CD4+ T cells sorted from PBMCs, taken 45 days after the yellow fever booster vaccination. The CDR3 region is CSVGTGRLGYEQYF. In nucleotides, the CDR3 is TGCAGCGTTGGCACGGGGCGATTGGGCTACGAGCAGTACTTC.